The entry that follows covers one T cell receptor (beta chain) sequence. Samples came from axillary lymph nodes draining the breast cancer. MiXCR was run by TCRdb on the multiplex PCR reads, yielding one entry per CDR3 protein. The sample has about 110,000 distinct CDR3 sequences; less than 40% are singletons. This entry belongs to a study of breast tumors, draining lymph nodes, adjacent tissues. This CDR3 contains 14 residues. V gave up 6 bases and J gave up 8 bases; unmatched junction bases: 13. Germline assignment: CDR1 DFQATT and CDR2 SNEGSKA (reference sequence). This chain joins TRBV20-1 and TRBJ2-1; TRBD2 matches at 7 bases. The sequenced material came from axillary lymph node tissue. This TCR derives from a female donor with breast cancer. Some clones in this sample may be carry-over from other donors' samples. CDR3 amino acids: CSAIRDYLRHEQFF. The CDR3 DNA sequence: TGCAGTGCCATCCGGGACTATCTGCGCCATGAGCAGTTCTTC.